This is a list of T cell receptor beta chains from one sample in a study of T cells in Graves' hyperthyroidism and ophthalmopathy. TCRdb reprocessed the multiplex PCR reads via MiXCR and lists one record per CDR3 protein. Of about 300,000 distinct CDR3 sequences listed, less than 15% were seen once; the top ten hold more than 7.5%. The sequencing input was blood. The receptors here all came from a woman aged 25 to 39 with Graves' hyperthyroidism that later progressed to Graves' ophthalmopathy. Both conserved end residues are part of each CDR3. D genes are given only for firm matches. Only some rows state a clone size, as once, few, many or a class for expanded clones.

cdr3_nt cdr3_aa j_call clone_size d_call v_call
TGTGCCAGCAGTTACGGGACTAGCGGTTACAATGAGCAGTTCTTC CASSYGTSGYNEQFF TRBJ2-1 many TRBD2 TRBV6-5
TGTGCCAGCAGTCCTCATCCTTCCACAGATACGCAGTATTTT CASSPHPSTDTQYF TRBJ2-3 . . TRBV6-1
TGTGCCAGCAGTACCCGGACAGGACCCAAAAACATTCAGTACTTC CASSTRTGPKNIQYF TRBJ2-4 many TRBD1 TRBV28
TGTGCCAGCATGGACTTTTCCAACAATGAGCAGTTCTTC CASMDFSNNEQFF TRBJ2-1 many . TRBV7-2
TGTGCTAGTGGTATGTCTGACACCCCTTTTTGGACAGGCACCGATGGCTACACCTTC CASGMSDTPFWTGTDGYTF TRBJ1-2 many TRBD1 TRBV12-5
TGTGCCAGCAGTCCCAGGCCCGGCTACGAGCAGTACTTC CASSPRPGYEQYF TRBJ2-7 . . TRBV6-1
TGTGCCAGCAGCGAGGGGAAACTGTTTTTT CASSEGKLFF TRBJ1-4 . . TRBV6-1
TGTGCCAGCAGCTTTGACGGCGGGGGGGGTGAAGCTTTCTTT CASSFDGGGGEAFF TRBJ1-1 . . TRBV11-3
TGTGCCAGCAGCTTAGCACCGGGACAGGCCTCCTACGAGCAGTACTTC CASSLAPGQASYEQYF TRBJ2-7 many TRBD1 TRBV7-9
TGTGCCAGCAGGGAGACAGGGGGAAGCTCCTACGAGCAGTACTTC CASRETGGSSYEQYF TRBJ2-7 many TRBD1 TRBV6-1
TGTGCCAGCGGCGGACAGAGCAATCAGCCCCAGCATTTT CASGGQSNQPQHF TRBJ1-5 many . TRBV2
TGTGCCAGCTCACCTCCGGGACAGGCCTACGAGCAGTACTTC CASSPPGQAYEQYF TRBJ2-7 many TRBD1 TRBV18
TGTGCCACCAGCAGAGATGAACAGGGGAGAGGGCATGGCTACACCTTC CATSRDEQGRGHGYTF TRBJ1-2 many TRBD1 TRBV15
TGTGCCAGCAGCTTATTGAATGAAAAACTGTTTTTT CASSLLNEKLFF TRBJ1-4 . . TRBV5-6
TGCAGCGTTGCTGGGAGATCCTACGAGCAGTACTTC CSVAGRSYEQYF TRBJ2-7 many . TRBV29-1
TGTGCCAGCAGCTTGGGCCCGGGGCAGTTCTTC CASSLGPGQFF TRBJ2-1 many . TRBV5-5
TGTGCCAGCAGCCAAACCCGGACAAGAGGTTTCGAGCAGTACTTC CASSQTRTRGFEQYF TRBJ2-7 many . TRBV3-1
TGTGCCTGGAGTGACCCCGGGACTCCCTCCCTTTGGCAGTACTTC CAWSDPGTPSLWQYF TRBJ2-7 . . TRBV30
TGTGCCAGCAGTTTGACTAGATCGGGGTTTACGGATGAGCAGTTCTTC CASSLTRSGFTDEQFF TRBJ2-1 many . TRBV27
TGTGCCAGCAGTCCGACAAAGGGGATGAACACTGAAGCTTTCTTT CASSPTKGMNTEAFF TRBJ1-1 many . TRBV28
TGTGCCAGCAGCTTAGATCTAAGAAATGAGCAGTTCTTC CASSLDLRNEQFF TRBJ2-1 many . TRBV7-3
TGCAGTGCTAGAGCGGCAGGGGTAGAGCAGTACTTC CSARAAGVEQYF TRBJ2-7 . . TRBV20-1
TGCGCCAGCAGCTTGGAGGGTCACATTCAGTACTTC CASSLEGHIQYF TRBJ2-4 many . TRBV5-1
TGCAGCGTACGCAAGGATACGCAGTATTTT CSVRKDTQYF TRBJ2-3 . . TRBV29-1
TGCAGTGCTTCCAGACAGGGCATCACTACTGGAAACACCATATATTTT CSASRQGITTGNTIYF TRBJ1-3 many TRBD1 TRBV20-1
TGCAGTGCTAGAGGCGGGAGTTCCTACGAGCAGTACTTC CSARGGSSYEQYF TRBJ2-7 many TRBD2 TRBV20-1
TGTGCCTGGAGTTTAGAACACCATGAGCAGTTCTTC CAWSLEHHEQFF TRBJ2-1 few . TRBV30
TGCGCCAGCAGAAGACAGCTTGCAACTAATGAAAAACTGTTTTTT CASRRQLATNEKLFF TRBJ1-4 few . TRBV4-3
TGTGCCAGCAGCCAAATCGGACTAGACCACCTTACTCAGTATTTT CASSQIGLDHLTQYF TRBJ2-3 many TRBD2 TRBV7-2
TGTGCCATCAGTGAAGGACTAGCGGCTTCCTACGAGCAGTACTTC CAISEGLAASYEQYF TRBJ2-7 few TRBD2 TRBV10-3
TGTGCCATCCAGACTAGCGGGGGGTACAATGAGCAGTTCTTC CAIQTSGGYNEQFF TRBJ2-1 few TRBD2 TRBV2
TGTGCCAGCAGTTTGGCTCAGAGCGATTACGAGCAGTACTTC CASSLAQSDYEQYF TRBJ2-7 many . TRBV27
TGTGCCAGCAGTGAAATCTTGACAGGGGCCTACGAGCAGTACTTC CASSEILTGAYEQYF TRBJ2-7 many TRBD1 TRBV6-1
TGCAGTGCTACCCTAACAGGGAACGAGCAGTACTTC CSATLTGNEQYF TRBJ2-7 few . TRBV20-1
TGTGCCAGCAGCCATGGACAGGTCGTGAACACTGAAGCTTTCTTT CASSHGQVVNTEAFF TRBJ1-1 many TRBD1 TRBV7-6
TGTGCCAGCGGGACTAGCGGGAGAGAGACCCAGTACTTC CASGTSGRETQYF TRBJ2-5 many TRBD2 TRBV11-2
TGTGCCAGTAGTCCGAACGCACCCGGGGGCTACGAGCAGTACTTC CASSPNAPGGYEQYF TRBJ2-7 . . TRBV19
TGTGCCAGCACCCAGCGGGGGCTCTCCTACGAGCAGTACTTC CASTQRGLSYEQYF TRBJ2-7 few TRBD2 TRBV6-1
TGTGCCAGCTCCACCGGGACAGCAAATGAGCAGTTCTTC CASSTGTANEQFF TRBJ2-1 . TRBD1 TRBV6-4
TGTGCCAGCAGCCCGGAGAGAGTGCCTGGTAATTCACCCCTCCACTTT CASSPERVPGNSPLHF TRBJ1-6 many . TRBV5-8
TGTGCCAGCAGTTTAATGGACACCGGGGAGCTGTTTTTT CASSLMDTGELFF TRBJ2-2 many . TRBV27
TGTGCCAGCAGAGACAGGGGTAGCCCCTCTGGGGCCAACGTCCTGACTTTC CASRDRGSPSGANVLTF TRBJ2-6 . TRBD1 TRBV6-1
TGCGCCAGCAGCTTACAGGGTAGAGGGTCGAGGGGCACAGATACGCAGTATTTT CASSLQGRGSRGTDTQYF TRBJ2-3 many . TRBV5-1
TGCGCCAGCAGCTTGGCGGGGACAGGTAACCACGAGCAGTACTTC CASSLAGTGNHEQYF TRBJ2-7 few TRBD1 TRBV5-1
TGCAGTGCTACTCGCAGCGCGAACACCGGGGAGCTGTTTTTT CSATRSANTGELFF TRBJ2-2 few . TRBV20-1
TGTGCCATCAGTGCCCAAGTGGATGAAAAACTGTTTTTT CAISAQVDEKLFF TRBJ1-4 . . TRBV10-3
TGTGCCAGCAGTCACTGGGACTTACATACTGCCTCCTACAATGAGCAGTTCTTC CASSHWDLHTASYNEQFF TRBJ2-1 many . TRBV28
TGTGCCACCCGACGGGGGTCTAGCGCGAACACCGGGGAGCTGTTTTTT CATRRGSSANTGELFF TRBJ2-2 many . TRBV6-2/TRBV6-3